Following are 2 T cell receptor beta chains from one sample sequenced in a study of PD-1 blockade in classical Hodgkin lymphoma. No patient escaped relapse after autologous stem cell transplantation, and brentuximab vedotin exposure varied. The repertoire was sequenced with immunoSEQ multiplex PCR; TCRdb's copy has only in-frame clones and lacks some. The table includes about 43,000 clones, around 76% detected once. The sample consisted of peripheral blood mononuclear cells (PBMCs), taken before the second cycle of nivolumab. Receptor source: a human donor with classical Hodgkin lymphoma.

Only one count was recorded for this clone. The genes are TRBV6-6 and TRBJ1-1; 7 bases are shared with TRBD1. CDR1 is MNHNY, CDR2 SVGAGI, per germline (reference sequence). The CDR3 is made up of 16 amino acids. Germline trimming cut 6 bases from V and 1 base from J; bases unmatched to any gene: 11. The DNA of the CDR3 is TGTGCCAGCAGATCCTGGACAGGAGGAACGAACACTGAAGCTTTCTTT. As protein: CASRSWTGGTNTEAFF.

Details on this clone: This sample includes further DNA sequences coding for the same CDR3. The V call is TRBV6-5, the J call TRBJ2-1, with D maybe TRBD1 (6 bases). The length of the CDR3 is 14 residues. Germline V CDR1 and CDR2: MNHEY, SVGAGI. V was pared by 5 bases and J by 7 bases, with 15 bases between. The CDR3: CASSHSAGVNEQFF. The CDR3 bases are TGTGCCAGCAGTCATTCAGCAGGGGTGAATGAGCAGTTCTTC.